The 32 T cell receptor beta chains listed next were all sequenced from one sample in a study of shared clonotypes between healthy human individuals. Naive CD8 cells were CD45RO-negative, positively selected for CCR7, excluding terminally differentiated effector memory CD45RA+ cells. The assay was immunoSEQ multiplex PCR, and TCRdb's table has in-frame clones only and misses some. The data hold some 2 million clones, with about 95% observed a single time. What was sequenced was naive CD8+ T cells sorted from blood. The source is a man aged 18-30 years in good health.

Comment on this clone: The same CDR3 also results from other DNA sequences found in this sample. The V call is TRBV7-9, the J call TRBJ2-3; D gene ambiguous. Germline V gives CDR1 SEHNR, CDR2 FQNEAQ (reference sequence). The CDR3 has 14 residues. V was shortened by 1 base and J by 1 base, with 6 bases between the two germline ends. CDR3 sequence: CASSLVSGTDTQYF. The CDR3 nucleotides are TGTGCCAGCAGCTTAGTCTCTGGCACAGATACGCAGTATTTT. The full variable domain, completed using reference TRBV7-9 and TRBJ2-3, is DTGVSQNPRHKITKRGQNVTFRCDPISEHNRLYWYRQTLGQGPEFLTYFQNEAQLEKSRLLSDRFSAERPKGSFSTLEIQRTEQGDSAMYLCASSLVSGTDTQYFGPGTRLTVL.

The chain uses TRBV10-1 and TRBJ2-1; D is perhaps TRBD1 (6 bases). V lost 3 bases and J 1 base, leaving 13 bases between the germline ends. CDR3 size: 16 residues. Germline values: CDR1 WNHNN, CDR2 SYGVQD (reference sequence). The CDR3 loop reads CASSEGAGESYNEQFF. The CDR3 DNA sequence: TGCGCCAGCAGTGAAGGTGCAGGGGAATCCTACAATGAGCAGTTCTTC.

The CDR3 is CASWEGLYGYTF. The CDR3 bases are TGTGCCAGCTGGGAGGGGCTCTATGGCTACACCTTC. V is TRBV6-5 and J is TRBJ1-2, with D perhaps TRBD1 (5 bases). CDR3 length: 12 amino acids. V was clipped by 8 bases and J by 4 bases, with 11 bases between them. Germline CDR1 is MNHEY and CDR2 is SVGAGI.

The J gene is TRBJ2-2, the V gene TRBV9; D is unclear. The CDR3 is 15 amino acids. Between the trimmed V and J ends, which lost 3 bases and 3 bases, there was a span of 12 bases. Germline CDR1 is SGDLS and CDR2 is YYNGEE. CDR3: CASSGSKTYTGELFF. CDR3 bases: TGTGCCAGCAGCGGGTCGAAGACATACACCGGGGAGCTGTTTTTT.

This clone was recorded a few times. The CDR3 is CASPTGPRSPLHF. The DNA of the CDR3 is TGCGCCAGCCCGACAGGGCCTCGGTCACCCCTCCACTTT. The genes are TRBV10-1 and TRBJ1-6, with TRBD1 matching over 7 bases. V lost 8 bases to trimming and J lost 10 bases; unmatched junction nucleotides: 8. CDR1 is WNHNN and CDR2 is SYGVQD in the germline V gene (reference sequence). CDR3 length equals 13 residues.

V and J are TRBV5-5 and TRBJ2-2; a weak D match, TRBD2 (6 bases). Germline assignment: CDR1 SGHKS and CDR2 YYEKEE (reference sequence). This CDR3 is 15 amino acids long. Trimming shortened V by 4 bases and J by 0 bases, and 10 bases separated the two germline ends. CDR3 amino acids: CASSLGGSNTGELFF. CDR3 sequence (DNA): TGTGCCAGCAGCCTCGGAGGGTCGAACACCGGGGAGCTGTTTTTT. Together with reference TRBV5-5 and TRBJ2-2, the CDR3 gives the full variable domain: DAGVTQSPTHLIKTRGQQVTLRCSPISGHKSVSWYQQVLGQGPQFIFQYYEKEERGRGNFPDRFSARQFPNYSSELNVNALLLGDSALYLCASSLGGSNTGELFFGEGSRLTVL.

The chain carries TRBV14 and TRBJ1-2; D ambiguous. Germline V gives CDR1 SGHDN, CDR2 FVKESK. Trimming left V 0 bases short and J 2 bases short, with 4 bases between. The CDR3 length is 13 residues. CDR3 sequence reads: CASSQEGNYGYTF. The CDR3 DNA reads as TGTGCCAGCAGCCAAGAAGGGAACTATGGCTACACCTTC.

The chain recombines TRBV2 with TRBJ1-5; D perhaps matches TRBD1 (5 bases). V lost 4 bases and J 0 bases, leaving 16 bases between the germline ends. Germline lookup yields CDR1 SNHLY and CDR2 FYNNEI. CDR3 length: 17 amino acids. CDR3 residues: CASSVDRGRSSNQPQHF. The CDR3 region has the DNA TGTGCCAGCAGTGTAGACCGGGGCCGATCTAGCAATCAGCCCCAGCATTTT.

The V gene is TRBV2, the J gene TRBJ1-1; 7 nucleotides align to TRBD1. The V segment lost 3 bases and the J segment 5 bases; nucleotides outside the gene matches: 6. Looked up from germline, CDR1 is SNHLY and CDR2 is FYNNEI. The CDR3 sequence is 14 residues long. The CDR3 DNA follows: TGTGCCAGCAGTGATTCGACAGGGCGAACTGAAGCTTTCTTT. This gives the protein CASSDSTGRTEAFF.

V and J are TRBV9 and TRBJ2-3; 8 positions match TRBD2. CDR3 length: 14 amino acids. Germline loops: CDR1 SGDLS, CDR2 YYNGEE. Trimming cost V 2 bases and J 5 bases; bases outside gene matches: 4. The CDR3 spells CASSVERERDTQYF. In DNA form, the CDR3 reads TGTGCCAGCAGCGTTGAGCGGGAGAGAGATACGCAGTATTTT.

With respect to this clone: Within the sample, other DNA sequences also encode this same CDR3. The chain is built from TRBV2 and TRBJ1-1; no reliable D call. This CDR3 is 13 amino acids long. The ends were cut back, 3 bases at V and 1 base at J, with 6 bases in the middle. The germline V gene encodes CDR1 SNHLY and CDR2 FYNNEI. CDR3 region: CASSDLGNTEAFF. Written as DNA, the CDR3 is TGTGCCAGCAGTGATCTTGGGAACACTGAAGCTTTCTTT.

The CDR3, as DNA: TGTGCCAGCAGCCTCAGCAGGGGGCGGCACGAGCAGTACTTC. Translation gives CASSLSRGRHEQYF. The rearrangement joins TRBV11-2 to TRBJ2-7; 8 bases are a match to TRBD1. Germline-derived CDR1 and CDR2 are SGHAT and FQNNGV. CDR3 length equals 14 residues. The J segment lost 5 bases and the V segment lost 5 bases, leaving 8 bases of the junction unmatched.

The CDR3 protein is CASSTIPTGQETQYF. For the CDR3, the DNA is TGTGCCAGCAGTACGATCCCGACAGGCCAAGAGACCCAGTACTTC. The chain combines TRBV27 with TRBJ2-5; D is perhaps TRBD1 (6 bases). Germline V lookup: CDR1 MNHEY, CDR2 SMNVEV (reference sequence). Trimming cost V 5 bases and J 1 base, with 14 bases left between them. The CDR3 length is 15 residues.

V usage is TRBV27 and J usage is TRBJ2-7, with D unresolved. V dropped 0 bases and J dropped 3 bases, with 9 bases sitting between them. There are 14 residues in the CDR3. CDR1 MNHEY and CDR2 SMNVEV come from the germline V gene (reference sequence). Written as DNA, the CDR3 is TGTGCCAGCAGTTTATCGCCACAGAACTACGAGCAGTACTTC. Its protein product is CASSLSPQNYEQYF.

The chain has TRBV6-1 and TRBJ1-1; D gene uncertain. This CDR3 has 14 amino acids. Trimming took 11 bases from V and 1 from J, leaving 17 bases between them. Germline assignment: CDR1 MNHNS and CDR2 SASEGT. The CDR3 loop is CACSVGYGNTEAFF. The CDR3 bases are TGTGCCTGTAGCGTGGGGTACGGGAACACTGAAGCTTTCTTT.

The gene calls are TRBV19 and TRBJ2-1; no clear D. The CDR3 length is 16 residues. The V end lost 7 bases, the J end lost 0 bases, and 16 bases lay between the germline ends. Per the germline V gene, CDR1 is LNHDA and CDR2 is SQIVND (reference sequence). The CDR3 sequence: CASTSFGTSSYNEQFF. CDR3 DNA: TGTGCCAGTACGTCCTTCGGAACGAGCTCCTACAATGAGCAGTTCTTC. Looking up the rest from reference TRBV19 and TRBJ2-1 gives the full variable domain: DGGITQSPKYLFRKEGQNVTLSCEQNLNHDAMYWYRQDPGQGLRLIYYSQIVNDFQKGDIAEGYSVSREKKESFPLTVTSAQKNPTAFYLCASTSFGTSSYNEQFFGPGTRLTVL.

This clone has just one count. CDR3 amino acids: CASSLLVGTGDYEQYF. The DNA of the CDR3 is TGTGCCAGCAGCTTGTTGGTCGGGACAGGGGACTACGAGCAGTACTTC. This rearrangement joins TRBV7-9 to TRBJ2-7; 10 bases align to TRBD1. J was trimmed by 3 bases and V by 3 bases; bases with no gene match: 8. Germline CDR1 and CDR2: SEHNR and FQNEAQ (reference sequence). This CDR3 is 16 amino acids long.

The chain recombines TRBV5-6 with TRBJ1-3, with D tentatively TRBD1 (6 bases). The CDR3 consists of 15 residues. Trimming removed 3 bases at V and 0 bases at J, with 10 bases between. Looked up from germline, CDR1 is SGHDT and CDR2 is YYEEEE. Here the CDR3 DNA reads TGTGCCAGCAGCTCCGACAGGCTCTCTGGAAACACCATATATTTT. Translation gives CASSSDRLSGNTIYF.

This chain connects TRBV5-4 to TRBJ1-6, with 9 bases lining up with TRBD1. Germline values: CDR1 SGHNT, CDR2 YYREEE (reference sequence). CDR3 length equals 16 residues. J was trimmed by 10 bases and V by 3 bases; bases with no gene match: 11. The CDR3 nucleotides read TGTGCCAGCAGCTCCGCCACGGACAGGGGAGGGTCACCCCTCCACTTT. The encoded protein is CASSSATDRGGSPLHF.

This clone was found once. This chain links TRBV6-6 with TRBJ2-5; D is ambiguous. V lost 8 bases and J 5 bases, leaving 9 bases between the germline ends. This CDR3 is built from 11 residues. Germline V gives CDR1 MNHNY, CDR2 SVGAGI (reference sequence). The CDR3 loop reads CASLNIETQYF. The DNA for the CDR3 is TGTGCCAGCCTTAATATCGAGACCCAGTACTTC.

V usage is TRBV4-1 and J usage is TRBJ2-3; D is undetermined. Germline assignment: CDR1 MGHRA and CDR2 YSYEKL. V lost 0 bases and J lost 2, with 6 bases in between. The CDR3 extends over 14 amino acids. CDR3 sequence reads: CASSQDKSTDTQYF. The CDR3 region has the DNA TGCGCCAGCAGCCAAGATAAATCCACAGATACGCAGTATTTT.

V gene TRBV11-2 combines with J gene TRBJ2-5, with TRBD2 identical over 8 bases. V lost 5 bases and J lost 5; bases outside the gene matches: 16. CDR1 and CDR2 from the germline V gene are SGHAT and FQNNGV. This CDR3 contains 17 residues. In DNA, the CDR3 is TGTGCCAGCAGCCCGGCCCCGGGTGTAGCGGGAATGGAGACCCAGTACTTC. Encoded protein: CASSPAPGVAGMETQYF.

The chain couples TRBV5-1 to TRBJ1-5; TRBD1 aligns across 10 bases. Germline V gene data show CDR1 as SGHRS and CDR2 as YFSETQ. The V segment lost 4 bases and the J segment 6 bases; nucleotides outside the gene matches: 4. CDR3 length: 14 residues. The CDR3 DNA is TGCGCCAGCAGCCCGGGACAGGGGCCTCAGCCCCAGCATTTT. It encodes CASSPGQGPQPQHF.

As for this clone: The sample contains more than one DNA sequence encoding this CDR3. This chain links TRBV29-1 with TRBJ2-1, with a tentative D call TRBD2 (5 bases). The CDR3 is 12 amino acids. Germline V gives CDR1 SQVTM, CDR2 ANQGSEA. Trimming pared 4 bases from V and 1 base from J, leaving 5 bases between. The CDR3 nucleotides are TGCAGCGTTGGGGAGTCCTACAATGAGCAGTTCTTC. Translated, it gives CSVGESYNEQFF.

The chain is built from TRBV14 and TRBJ2-7, with D unresolved. Trimming took off 1 base at V and 3 bases at J, with 10 bases between the two ends. CDR3 size: 14 residues. Germline V gene sequence: CDR1 SGHDN, CDR2 FVKESK. This CDR3 is CASSQARTYYEQYF. The CDR3 DNA follows: TGTGCCAGCAGCCAAGCACGAACATACTACGAGCAGTACTTC. Looking up the rest from reference TRBV14 and TRBJ2-7 gives the full variable domain: EAGVTQFPSHSVIEKGQTVTLRCDPISGHDNLYWYRRVMGKEIKFLLHFVKESKQDESGMPNNRFLAERTGGTYSTLKVQPAELEDSGVYFCASSQARTYYEQYFGPGTRLTVT.

This chain connects TRBV6-5 to TRBJ2-7, with 8 nucleotides matching TRBD1. The CDR3 has 15 residues. J lost 2 bases, V lost 0 bases, and 3 bases had no gene match. The germline gives CDR1 MNHEY, CDR2 SVGAGI. Written as DNA, the CDR3 is TGTGCCAGCAGTTACTCAGTGGGACAGGCCTACGAGCAGTACTTC. It encodes CASSYSVGQAYEQYF.

The V and J genes are TRBV10-3 and TRBJ2-5; 11 nucleotides line up with TRBD2. The junction had 11 bases not matched to a gene; V was cut back by 6 bases and J by 5 bases. There are 16 residues in the CDR3. Germline lookup yields CDR1 ENHRY and CDR2 SYGVKD. The CDR3 nucleotides are TGTGCCATCAGAGGAGTACTAGCGGGGGATCTTGAGACCCAGTACTTC. Its protein is CAIRGVLAGDLETQYF.

This chain uses TRBV5-1 with TRBJ1-1; D is ambiguous. Between the trimmed V and J ends, which lost 1 base and 0 bases, there was a span of 10 bases. The CDR3 extends over 15 amino acids. Per germline, CDR1 SGHRS and CDR2 YFSETQ. CDR3 loop: CASSLNGRMNTEAFF. In DNA form, the CDR3 reads TGCGCCAGCAGCTTGAATGGAAGGATGAACACTGAAGCTTTCTTT.

The chain carries TRBV5-6 and TRBJ2-5, with 8 bases lining up with TRBD2. V lost 3 bases and J lost 3; bases outside the gene matches: 4. This CDR3 is 14 amino acids long. Germline CDR1 is SGHDT and CDR2 is YYEEEE. For the CDR3, the DNA is TGTGCCAGCAGCTCTGGACTAGCAAAAGAGACCCAGTACTTC. It translates to CASSSGLAKETQYF.

V and J are TRBV29-1 and TRBJ2-3, with D perhaps TRBD2 (5 bases). Germline assignment: CDR1 SQVTM and CDR2 ANQGSEA. V was clipped by 6 bases and J by 2 bases, with 12 bases between them. CDR3 length: 13 residues. CDR3 region: CSVTRTVTDTQYF. The CDR3 DNA is TGCAGCGTCACTCGGACTGTCACAGATACGCAGTATTTT.

This rearrangement joins TRBV9 to TRBJ2-1; D not resolved. The length of the CDR3 is 11 residues. Germline V lookup: CDR1 SGDLS, CDR2 YYNGEE. The V end lost 0 bases, the J end lost 13 bases, and 8 bases lay between the germline ends. CDR3 protein: CASSVGEVQFF. The CDR3 DNA reads as TGTGCCAGCAGCGTAGGAGAAGTACAGTTCTTC. The variable domain in full, with the rest retrieved from reference TRBV9 and TRBJ2-1, is DSGVTQTPKHLITATGQRVTLRCSPRSGDLSVYWYQQSLDQGLQFLIQYYNGEERAKGNILERFSAQQFPDLHSELNLSSLELGDSALYFCASSVGEVQFFGPGTRLTVL.

The rearrangement uses TRBV9 and TRBJ2-7, with 12 positions matching TRBD2. V shed 3 bases, J shed 11 bases, and the junction held 9 bases outside the gene matches. Germline CDR1 SGDLS, CDR2 YYNGEE. There are 14 residues in the CDR3. CDR3 DNA: TGTGCCAGCAGCGCCCATCTAGCGGGAGGGCCCGAGTACTTC. The encoded protein is CASSAHLAGGPEYF.